This T cell receptor (beta chain) was sequenced for a study of T cell responses to AZD1222 COVID-19 vaccine. Findings and limits, study-wide: Spike-specific TCR breadth and depth rose after two AZD1222 doses. Baseline serology detected seropositivity in only six AZD1222 recipients.

V lost 2 bases, J lost 5 bases, and 3 bases stayed unmatched. From germline, CDR1 is SGHVS and CDR2 FQNEAQ. The CDR3 spans 15 residues. Comment on this clone: Its antigen remains unknown.

Clones were read by immunoSEQ multiplex PCR, and TCRdb kept only the in-frame ones, dropping some. This sample yields around 140,000 clones, of which 85% to 95% are seen a single time; 4.5% to 5.5% belongs to the top ten. The specimen was peripheral blood, collected on day 0 of AZD1222 vaccination. The sequence was obtained from an adult in good health. The V call is TRBV7-8, the J call TRBJ2-5; 12 positions match TRBD2. CDR3 bases: TGTGCCAGCAGCTTACCCCTAGCGGGGGGGGAGACCCAGTACTTC. Translated, it gives CASSLPLAGGETQYF.